This record concerns one T cell receptor (beta chain) sequence. The source of the sample is a study of blood T cell repertoires in COVID-19. Only in-frame clones appear in the TCRdb table, and some are missing; sequencing was by immunoSEQ multiplex PCR. The sample includes some 150,000 clones, roughly 91% of them seen just once. Trimming took 5 bases from V and 3 from J, leaving 16 bases between them. Looked up from germline, CDR1 is SEHNR and CDR2 is FQNEAQ (reference sequence). The CDR3 extends over 15 amino acids. The receptor comes from a man in his sixties with active or convalescent COVID-19. V is TRBV7-9 and J is TRBJ1-2; no reliable D call. Sequencing was performed on peripheral blood. CDR3 loop: CASSPESGKDYGYTF. For the CDR3, the DNA is TGTGCCAGCAGCCCCGAGTCGGGGAAGGACTATGGCTACACCTTC. The whole variable domain, remainder taken from reference TRBV7-9 and TRBJ1-2, is DTGVSQNPRHKITKRGQNVTFRCDPISEHNRLYWYRQTLGQGPEFLTYFQNEAQLEKSRLLSDRFSAERPKGSFSTLEIQRTEQGDSAMYLCASSPESGKDYGYTFGSGTRLTVV.